In this sample, the clone carrying this T cell receptor beta chain turned up once. What it binds is not known. The PCR had 60 Vbeta and 13 Jbeta primers. The assay was immunoSEQ multiplex PCR, and TCRdb's table has in-frame clones only and misses some. The repertoire includes approximately 210,000 clones, 82% of them detected once, and 6% sits in the top ten. These data come from a study of cytomegalovirus exposure and HLA in healthy donors. Donors likely had unrecorded immune exposures despite being nominally healthy when sampled. Study-level findings and limits: Indistinguishable V segments such as TRBV6-2 and TRBV6-3 were excluded. Later work showed greater clonal expansion in HLA-associated TCR beta chains than in equally common others. It was taken for granted in presence/absence analyses that sequencing depth across donors was roughly uniform.

The CDR3 has 15 amino acids. V trimming: 6 bases; J trimming: 8 bases; junction bases outside the gene matches: 13. In germline, CDR1 is MNHNY, CDR2 SVGAGI (reference sequence). The rearrangement joins TRBV6-6 to TRBJ1-1; the match to TRBD1 covers 9 bases. This clonotype originated in a man aged 40-55 years in good health and CMV-seropositive. Input material: PBMCs. The CDR3 nucleotides read TGTGCCAGCAGAACGCCGGACAGGGGCGCTGGCGAAGCTTTCTTT. Translation: CASRTPDRGAGEAFF.